This T cell receptor (beta chain) was captured by sequencing in a study of shared clonotypes between healthy human individuals. Overall study results and limits: Richness estimates generally favored naive over memory subsets. Clonotype sharing across a few donors was observed for 4% to 5.5% of naive CD4 clonotypes.

On this clone: Antigen specificity is unknown.

The method was immunoSEQ multiplex PCR; TCRdb's version includes in-frame clones alone and lacks a portion of them. The repertoire holds about 610,000 clones, with 95% to 98% as singletons. Germline-derived CDR1 and CDR2 are MDHEN and SYDVKM. The CDR3 loop spans 15 amino acids. V was pared by 5 bases and J by 5 bases, with 7 bases of the junction left unmatched. The TCR was taken from a woman in her 30s in good health. Sample: naive CD4+ T cells sorted from blood. Specified subset: CD45RA+ positively selected. The V and J genes are TRBV28 and TRBJ2-1; 9 nucleotides agree with TRBD1. The CDR3 loop reads CASSSTGTGNNEQFF. CDR3 sequence (DNA): TGTGCCAGCAGTAGTACCGGGACAGGGAACAATGAGCAGTTCTTC. Full variable domain (missing parts from reference TRBV28 and TRBJ2-1): DVKVTQSSRYLVKRTGEKVFLECVQDMDHENMFWYRQDPGLGLRLIYFSYDVKMKEKGDIPEGYSVSREKKERFSLILESASTNQTSMYLCASSSTGTGNNEQFFGPGTRLTVL.